The T cell receptor beta chain under discussion was sequenced for a study of cytomegalovirus exposure and HLA in healthy donors listed by TCRdb under 2017. Study-level background: In an earlier analysis of around 540 of the donors, 250 to 350 Gb of sequence data and just under 120 million unique TCR beta sequences from roughly 190 million T cells were reported. Approximately 310 gigabases of sequencing data and 70 million to 95 million unique TCR sequences made up an early release that covered roughly 670 HLA-typed donors. Among the roughly 390 genotyped donors, under 90% belonged to the genetic ancestry cluster associated with self-reported Caucasian donors. The aim of the study was to test whether cataloging public T cell receptors could identify signatures of past pathogen exposure. Using immunosequencing, the study profiled T cell repertoires from roughly 650 subjects and related those repertoires to cytomegalovirus serostatus. In addition to the first cohort of around 670 subjects, a separate validation cohort of about 120 different subjects was used. To predict cytomegalovirus infection status, the study brought together high-throughput TCR immunosequencing, statistical association of individual TCRs with disease status, and machine learning. In a later analysis, previously published TCR beta repertoires from more than 500 donors were re-analyzed and high-resolution HLA genotyping was added so that TCR occurrence patterns could be studied. Rather than using new phenotypic data, the later analysis identified candidate immune exposures from TCR beta sequences and from how often those sequences occurred across donors. An earlier analysis of a few hundred of the donors applied high-throughput TCR beta sequencing to assess whether each TCR beta V gene segment acted as functional or pseudogenic. Donor age, sex, ethnicity and CMV serostatus were collected together with the repertoire data. A later genetic analysis took genome-wide SNP genotypes for about 55% of the 666 donors and used that subset as a discovery cohort. All discovery cohort repertoires had been generated on a single sequencing platform. Class I and class II HLA loci were covered by the typing at four-digit resolution. Typing coverage varied by locus: roughly 620-640 donors for A, B, C, DRB1 and DQB1; 522 for DQA1; approximately 570 for DPA1; 450 to 480 for DPB1. Several DR-DQ haplotypes were handled as single units for association and clustering, since linkage in the cohort was strong. Among 398 genotyped donors of the cohort, an average of roughly 240,000 unique TCR beta nucleotide sequences were sequenced per donor, around 20% of them non-productive.

Reading the germline V gene (reference sequence) gives CDR1 SEHNR and CDR2 FQNEAQ. From the cysteine up to the phenylalanine, the CDR3 has a length of 18 residues. The DNA shown is the 54-base CDR3, in frame from base 1. V drops 5 bases and J drops 0 bases, leaving 20 bases in between. The cohort consisted of approximately 670 healthy bone marrow donors. At the time of sampling, all cohort members were nominally healthy, though unrecorded immune exposures were likely present. The donor was CMV seropositive and was included in the group of some 290 seropositive cohort members. A peripheral blood sample was collected from each donor, and TCR beta sequencing was performed on peripheral blood mononuclear cells. The Qiagen DNeasy Blood Extraction Kit was used to extract genomic DNA from the blood cell samples. Study-level results and caveats: Because the 87-base-pair reads could not distinguish some IMGT-functional V segments, including TRBV6-2 and TRBV6-3, those segments were excluded. When HLA alleles, especially DR and DQ, strongly co-occurred, TCR associations were difficult to assign to individual alleles. Linkage disequilibrium might explain the correlated functional status among segregating V segments, but an unknown experimental factor could not be excluded. Because some donors lacked HLA typing at each locus, the association tests relied only on the typed subset. In vitro tests confirmed that a few of the cytomegalovirus-associated TCR beta chains recognize cytomegalovirus antigens. Cytomegalovirus status was reported to be diagnosed by the classifier with high specificity and sensitivity in both the original and validation cohorts. A later analysis found that HLA-associated TCR beta chains were more clonally expanded and had lower generation probabilities than equally common non-associated chains. Across donors, most TCR sequences were observed very rarely, whereas some public TCRs were present in many individuals. The authors suggested that the approach could potentially be generalized to other disease states and immunological phenotypes. At a false discovery rate of 0.05, a later analysis linked around 17,000 TCR beta sequences to specific HLA alleles. In the study, some 160 TCR beta chains were listed as associated with cytomegalovirus. In a later analysis, the rate of TCR association differed among HLA loci, with DRB1 alleles having the most associated TCRs and HLA-C alleles having the fewest. In this cohort, only TCR beta chains were sequenced, and detectable features were limited by the absence of alpha or paired-chain data. Immune exposure information for the cohort was limited to CMV serostatus. The presence/absence analyses assumed that sequencing depth was roughly uniform across donors, and that assumption may not be true. According to a later analysis, parvovirus B19, influenza, CMV and Epstein-Barr virus appeared linked to several top co-occurrence clusters. A further reported finding was that TCR beta sequences accurately predicted the HLA-A and HLA-B alleles for most subjects in the first cohort. Compared with the 666-donor mean, donors in an Asian-associated ancestry cluster had fewer N-insertions in productive TCRs, according to a later genetic analysis. Because counts were too low, some 17 rarely observed V segments, including chromosome 9 orphons, were left out of the earlier analysis of about 500 of the donors. A later genetic analysis associated a missense DCLRE1C variant with V-gene and J-gene trimming of TCR beta chains, and an independent cohort replicated the association. The sequencing pipeline was judged likely to have produced a cluster of highly shared sequence variants as a technical artifact. Most CMV-associated TCR beta chains appeared to be HLA-restricted in a later analysis, and the HLA associations seemed to be driven largely by CMV exposure. In an earlier analysis of 587 of the donors, most TCR beta V segments appeared in productive rearrangements about 90% or about 30% of the time, broadly matching IMGT annotations.

Library prep was done by the immunoSEQ multiplex PCR assay. The multiplex PCR relied on a mix of 60 forward primers for TCR Vbeta segments and 13 reverse primers for TCR Jbeta segments. A multiplex PCR assay on genomic DNA amplified the CDR3 region of rearranged TCR beta genes. The Illumina HiSeq System was used to sequence the amplified TCR beta libraries as 87-base-pair reads. In the authors' own workflow: In a later analysis, approximately 74 million unique TCR beta chains were counted across the 690 or so repertoires, and approximately 9.9 million of these chains were shared by at least two donors. A nearest-neighbor algorithm error-corrected the raw reads and collapsed the reads into unique sequences, merging closely related sequences to remove PCR and sequencing errors. To assign V, D and J gene segments, CDR3 sequences were aligned to IMGT reference sequences. For a sequence to be retained, at least a six-nucleotide match to both a V gene segment and a J gene segment was required. A rearrangement was called productive if the CDR3 had no stop codons and remained in frame with V and J, and every other rearrangement was called non-productive. CDR3 was defined according to IMGT convention as the region running from the second conserved V-encoded cysteine to the conserved J-encoded phenylalanine. Sequences without an unambiguous match to a single V gene segment were excluded from the earlier analysis of about 600 of the donors. In an earlier analysis of about 590 of the donors, a V segment was called functional when productive rearrangements were above 56.7%, and segregating when the standard deviation between donors exceeded 5%. A statistical classification framework was built to diagnose cytomegalovirus status from the catalog of TCR beta chain sequences. In a later analysis, V and J genes were assigned by comparing TCR nucleotide sequences against IMGT/GENE-DB human TR gene sequences. In a later analysis, CDR3 sequences and most-parsimonious VDJ recombination scenarios were assigned using the TCRdist pipeline. In a later analysis, each TCR beta chain was defined by its CDR3 amino acid sequence together with its V-gene family, and reads without a unique V-gene family were excluded. To address suspected cross-contamination and a sequencing artifact, a later analysis removed under 600 highly shared, low-generation-probability nucleotide sequences. A later analysis calculated a clonal expansion index for each public chain from normalized within-repertoire ranks of inferred template counts. Generation probabilities in a later analysis came from a VDJ recombination model fitted to out-of-frame rearrangements, and those results were checked against IGoR. Hypergeometric tests were used in a later analysis to score TCR-TCR, TCR-HLA and TCR-CMV co-occurrence, with a repertoire-size bias correction applied to the TCR pairs. To estimate false discovery rates, a later analysis permuted the HLA or CMV assignments 20 times. In a later analysis, co-occurring TCRs were grouped using DBSCAN, with TCRdist sequence similarity added in when clustering inside HLA-allele-positive subsets. For co-occurrence clustering, repertoires with fewer than 30,000 or more than 120,000 public chains were excluded, along with about five repertoires with anomalous nucleotide sharing. The table comes from immuneACCESS by way of TCRdb, which keeps in-frame sequences with V and J called. Part of the clones is missing from these tables; in studies checked, under half for an unresolved V gene and the rest for unknown reasons. Clone size and the V and J calls come from that table; the DNA yielded D and trimming. This sample is represented by 100,000 to 150,000 clones; over 75% of them were singletons. More than 3% of the sample goes to the ten largest clones.

This clone showed up just once. The specificity of this receptor is unknown. No quality values exist for individual bases; no much larger clone is one base distant. This sequence was found in a man between 18 and 35 years old in good health and CMV-seropositive. This chain is built from TRBV7-9 and TRBJ1-3, with a tentative D gene TRBD1 over 5 matching bases. The specimen was PBMCs. The CDR3 here reads CASSPSGGLDSSGNTIYF. The DNA sequence follows: TGTGCCAGCAGCCCCTCTGGGGGGTTAGACAGCTCTGGAAACACCATATATTTT.